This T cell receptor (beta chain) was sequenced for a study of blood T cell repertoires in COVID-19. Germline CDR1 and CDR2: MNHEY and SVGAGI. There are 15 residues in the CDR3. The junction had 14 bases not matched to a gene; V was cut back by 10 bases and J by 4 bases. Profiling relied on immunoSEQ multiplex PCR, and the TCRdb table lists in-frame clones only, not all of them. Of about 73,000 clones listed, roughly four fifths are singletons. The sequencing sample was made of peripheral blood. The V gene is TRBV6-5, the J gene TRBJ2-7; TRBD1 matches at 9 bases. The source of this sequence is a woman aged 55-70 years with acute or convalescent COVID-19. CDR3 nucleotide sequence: TGTGCCACCCAACCTCCGGGACAGGGTTCGTACGAGCAGTACTTC. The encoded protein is CATQPPGQGSYEQYF.